This entry lists 20 T cell receptor beta chains sequenced from one sample in a study of blood T cell repertoires in COVID-19. Libraries were prepared by immunoSEQ multiplex PCR; TCRdb keeps only in-frame clonotypes and omits some of them. The sample consists of roughly 100,000 clones, roughly 80% of them appearing once. The specimen was peripheral blood. The receptors derive from a woman at least 80 years old with acute or convalescent COVID-19.

The gene calls are TRBV28 and TRBJ2-3; 12 positions agree with TRBD2. Germline CDR1 and CDR2: MDHEN and SYDVKM. This CDR3 has 13 residues. The ends lost 9 bases at V and 4 bases at J; junction bases unmatched: 2. DNA for the CDR3: TGTGCCAGTAGACTAGCGGGAGCAGATACGCAGTATTTT. This encodes CASRLAGADTQYF.

The genes are TRBV19 and TRBJ2-3; 7 positions agree with TRBD2. The CDR3 sequence is 15 residues long. The V and J ends lost 7 bases and 0 bases, in that order; junction bases with no gene match: 7. Germline assignment: CDR1 LNHDA and CDR2 SQIVND (reference sequence). CDR3 sequence (DNA): TGTGCCAGTACCCTAGAGGGACTAAGCACAGATACGCAGTATTTT. It codes for CASTLEGLSTDTQYF.

This clone was detected only once. The chain is built from TRBV27 and TRBJ2-2, with TRBD1 matching over 8 bases. V was clipped by 5 bases and J by 0 bases; unmatched bases: 2. This CDR3 spans 15 amino acids. The germline V gene encodes CDR1 MNHEY and CDR2 SMNVEV (reference sequence). CDR3 region: CASSRTGTNTGELFF. CDR3 nucleotides: TGTGCCAGCAGTCGGACAGGGACGAACACCGGGGAGCTGTTTTTT.

V and J are TRBV2 and TRBJ1-2; 10 bases are shared with TRBD1. V trimming: 6 bases; J trimming: 3 bases; junction bases outside the gene matches: 4. Germline CDR1 and CDR2: SNHLY and FYNNEI. This CDR3 is 14 amino acids long. CDR3 nucleotides: TGTGCCAGCAGAAGACAGGGGGCGGACTATGGCTACACCTTC. Translated, it gives CASRRQGADYGYTF.

This chain joins TRBV27 and TRBJ1-6, with TRBD1 matching over 7 bases. The CDR3 is made up of 15 amino acids. V gave up 3 bases and J gave up 5 bases; unmatched junction bases: 4. Germline V lookup: CDR1 MNHEY, CDR2 SMNVEV (reference sequence). Here the CDR3 DNA reads TGTGCCAGCAGTTTGGGGACAGCAAATAATTCACCCCTCCACTTT. Protein product: CASSLGTANNSPLHF.

This rearrangement joins TRBV6-5 to TRBJ2-7; D is uncertain. CDR1 is MNHEY, CDR2 SVGAGI, per germline. V shed 0 bases and J shed 0 bases, with 9 bases lying between them. This CDR3 spans 15 amino acids. This CDR3 reads CASSYSGESSYEQYF. The DNA for the CDR3 is TGTGCCAGCAGTTACTCTGGAGAGAGCTCCTACGAGCAGTACTTC.

J is TRBJ2-1 and V is TRBV5-4; 8 positions agree with TRBD2. Germline CDR1 reads SGHNT; CDR2 reads YYREEE (reference sequence). V shed 0 bases and J 15 bases; nucleotides not matched to a gene: 8. The CDR3 contains 13 residues. The CDR3: CASSLDPAGESFF. CDR3 DNA: TGTGCCAGCAGCTTGGACCCAGCGGGAGAGTCGTTCTTC. The complete variable domain, with remaining parts taken from reference TRBV5-4 and TRBJ2-1, reads ETGVTQSPTHLIKTRGQQVTLRCSSQSGHNTVSWYQQALGQGPQFIFQYYREEENGRGNFPPRFSGLQFPNYSSELNVNALELDDSALYLCASSLDPAGESFFGPGTRLTVL.

This CDR3 is CASSLGTANTGELFF. The CDR3, as DNA: TGTGCCAGCAGTTTAGGGACAGCGAACACCGGGGAGCTGTTTTTT. The chain couples TRBV27 to TRBJ2-2, with 7 bases fitting TRBD1. The germline CDR1 and CDR2 sequences are MNHEY and SMNVEV (reference sequence). The CDR3 totals 15 residues. The V and J ends lost 2 bases and 0 bases, in that order; junction bases with no gene match: 0.

The chain couples TRBV5-1 to TRBJ2-3; tentatively, D is TRBD2 (5 bases). The CDR3 length is 14 residues. V dropped 5 bases and J dropped 0 bases, with 10 bases sitting between them. In germline, CDR1 is SGHRS, CDR2 YFSETQ. The CDR3 protein is CASSAGDSTDTQYF. As DNA, the CDR3 is TGCGCCAGCAGTGCCGGGGATAGCACAGATACGCAGTATTTT. The whole variable domain, filled in from reference TRBV5-1 and TRBJ2-3, reads KAGVTQTPRYLIKTRGQQVTLSCSPISGHRSVSWYQQTPGQGLQFLFEYFSETQRNKGNFPGRFSGRQFSNSRSEMNVSTLELGDSALYLCASSAGDSTDTQYFGPGTRLTVL.

The V and J genes are TRBV9 and TRBJ2-2, with D unclear. Germline CDR1 SGDLS, CDR2 YYNGEE. The V end lost 1 base, the J end lost 2 bases, and 6 bases lay between the germline ends. The CDR3 consists of 14 residues. CDR3 sequence: CASSVSGNTGELFF. The DNA for the CDR3 is TGTGCCAGCAGCGTATCAGGAAACACCGGGGAGCTGTTTTTT.

This chain links TRBV3-1 (or the pseudogene TRBV3-2) with TRBJ1-3, with a weak D call TRBD1 (5 bases). This CDR3 spans 15 amino acids. Trimming left V 4 bases short and J 0 bases short, with 10 bases between. Germline V gene data show CDR1 as LGHDT and CDR2 as YNNKEL (reference sequence). CDR3 protein: CASSRQPNSGNTIYF. In DNA form, the CDR3 reads TGTGCCAGCAGCCGACAGCCCAACTCTGGAAACACCATATATTTT.

This clone was detected a few times. The chain has TRBV30 and TRBJ1-6; TRBD1 matches 9 bases. The length of the CDR3 is 14 residues. In germline, CDR1 is GTSNPN, CDR2 SVGIG (reference sequence). V lost 4 bases, J lost 8 bases, and 6 bases stayed unmatched. In DNA, the CDR3 is TGTGCCTGGACCACCGGGGACAGGGATTCACCCCTCCACTTT. Translation gives CAWTTGDRDSPLHF.

V and J are TRBV7-9 and TRBJ1-2, with a possible D match to TRBD1 (6 bases). V gave up 1 base and J gave up 9 bases, with 12 bases separating them. CDR1 and CDR2 from the germline V gene are SEHNR and FQNEAQ (reference sequence). This CDR3 contains 13 residues. CDR3 in amino acids: CASSLGGGASYTF. The CDR3 region has the DNA TGTGCCAGCAGCTTAGGAGGGGGGGCGAGCTACACCTTC.

The genes are TRBV19 and TRBJ2-1; 8 nucleotides align to TRBD2. J lost 5 bases, V lost 8 bases, and 8 bases had no gene match. The CDR3 is 14 amino acids. CDR1 is LNHDA, CDR2 SQIVND, per germline (reference sequence). The CDR3 loop is CASYPSGSNNEQFF. CDR3 sequence (DNA): TGTGCCAGTTATCCAAGCGGGAGCAACAATGAGCAGTTCTTC.

The J gene is TRBJ2-2, the V gene TRBV18, with D hard to call. This CDR3 comprises 16 residues. From germline, CDR1 is KGHSH and CDR2 LQKENI. V lost 3 bases and J lost 5, with 16 bases in between. This chain's CDR3 is CASSPAIAGETGELFF. The CDR3 DNA sequence: TGTGCCAGCTCACCGGCGATCGCAGGCGAGACCGGGGAGCTGTTTTTT. Looking up the rest from reference TRBV18 and TRBJ2-2 gives the full variable domain: NAGVMQNPRHLVRRRGQEARLRCSPMKGHSHVYWYRQLPEEGLKFMVYLQKENIIDESGMPKERFSAEFPKEGPSILRIQQVVRGDSAAYFCASSPAIAGETGELFFGEGSRLTVL.

This clone has just one count. The chain employs TRBV7-2 and TRBJ2-5, with 7 nucleotides matching TRBD2. The CDR3 has 15 residues. V lost 5 bases to trimming and J lost 4 bases; unmatched junction nucleotides: 10. Germline V gene lookup returns CDR1 SGHTA and CDR2 FQGNSA. The CDR3, as DNA: TGTGCCAGCAGCCAGCAAGGGAGGGGTGGAGAGACCCAGTACTTC. Residues: CASSQQGRGGETQYF.

The rearrangement links TRBV29-1 to TRBJ2-3, with 13 positions matching TRBD2. CDR3 length: 14 residues. V lost 7 bases and J lost 4; bases outside the gene matches: 5. Germline V gene sequence: CDR1 SQVTM, CDR2 ANQGSEA. CDR3 nucleotides: TGCAGCGGACGGACTAGCGGGAGTGCAGATACGCAGTATTTT. Encoded protein: CSGRTSGSADTQYF.

V usage is TRBV27 and J usage is TRBJ1-6; 7 bases map to TRBD1. Losses at the gene ends were 6 bases for V and 7 bases for J; bases not matched to a gene: 12. Looked up from germline, CDR1 is MNHEY and CDR2 is SMNVEV (reference sequence). The CDR3 totals 16 residues. In nucleotides, the CDR3 is TGTGCCAGCAGCCTTACTGGGACAGCTCAAAATTCACCCCTCCACTTT. Residues: CASSLTGTAQNSPLHF.

The rearrangement uses TRBV24-1 and TRBJ2-2, with 7 nucleotides matching TRBD1. V shed 1 base and J 1 base; nucleotides not matched to a gene: 2. CDR1 KGHDR and CDR2 SFDVKD come from the germline V gene. This CDR3 contains 16 residues. CDR3: CATSDFRQGNTGELFF. CDR3 nucleotides: TGTGCCACCAGTGATTTCCGACAGGGGAACACCGGGGAGCTGTTTTTT.

This clone was seen a few times. The genes are TRBV24-1 and TRBJ2-2; TRBD2 is a possible D gene (5 bases). Trimming shortened V by 3 bases and J by 0 bases, and 13 bases separated the two germline ends. The CDR3 has 17 amino acids. CDR1 is KGHDR and CDR2 is SFDVKD in the germline V gene. CDR3 amino acids: CATSDTGLTANTGELFF. The CDR3 coding sequence is TGTGCCACCAGTGATACTGGACTTACCGCGAACACCGGGGAGCTGTTTTTT.